This T cell receptor (beta chain) was found in a study of breast tumors, draining lymph nodes, adjacent tissues. TCRdb ran MiXCR on the multiplex PCR reads and lists one entry per CDR3 protein. The sample lists some 140,000 distinct CDR3 sequences; around 20% were seen once. Axillary draining lymph nodes of breast cancer patients supplied the node samples. The CDR3 covers 14 residues. Per germline, CDR1 SGHDT and CDR2 YYEEEE. Of note for this clonotype: This sequence may be a read error, since a much larger clone differs from it by one base.

This chain uses TRBV5-6 with TRBJ2-1; unclear D gene. What was sequenced was axillary lymph node tissue. This sequence was found in a female donor with breast cancer. Some clones in this sample may be carry-over from other donors' samples. The CDR3 loop is CASSVQIKYNEQLF. The CDR3 DNA sequence: TGTGCCAGCAGCGTTCAGATAAAGTACAATGAGCAGCTCTTC.